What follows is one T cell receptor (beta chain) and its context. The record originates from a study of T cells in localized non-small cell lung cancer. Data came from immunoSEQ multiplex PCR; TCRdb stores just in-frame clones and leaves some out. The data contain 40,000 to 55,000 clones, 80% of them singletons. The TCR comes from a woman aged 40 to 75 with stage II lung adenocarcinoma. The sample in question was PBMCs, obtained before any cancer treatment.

In DNA, the CDR3 is TGTGCCACCAGCAGAGCCCCGGGGGGACCCTCAGCCAATGAGCAGTTCTTC. Its protein is CATSRAPGGPSANEQFF. This chain links TRBV15 with TRBJ2-1, with 7 bases fitting TRBD2. Trimming cost V 1 base and J 6 bases; bases outside gene matches: 12. This CDR3 is built from 17 residues. Germline CDR1 reads LNHNV; CDR2 reads YYDKDF (reference sequence).